The 21 T cell receptor beta chains listed next were all sequenced from one sample in a study of blood T cell repertoires in COVID-19. Libraries were prepared by immunoSEQ multiplex PCR; TCRdb keeps only in-frame clonotypes and omits some of them. The sample carries 200,000 to 250,000 clones, roughly nine tenths recorded once. Sequenced input: PBMCs or T cells enriched from blood (not recorded which). The origin of the receptors is a man aged 25 to 40 who had recovered from COVID-19.

The V call is TRBV6-4, the J call TRBJ2-1, with D perhaps TRBD2 (5 bases). The V end was cut by 6 bases, the J end by 11 bases, with 17 bases between. The length of the CDR3 is 13 residues. CDR1 is MRHNA, CDR2 SNTAGT, per germline. Here the CDR3 reads CASSPGGLEKQFF. CDR3 nucleotide sequence: TGTGCCAGCAGCCCTGGCGGGCTGGAAAAGCAGTTCTTC.

This clone came up once. The chain joins TRBV14 to TRBJ1-1; perhaps TRBD1 as D (6 bases). This CDR3 is 13 amino acids long. Germline assignment: CDR1 SGHDN and CDR2 FVKESK. Deletions cut 5 bases from V and 1 base from J, with 8 bases between. CDR3: CASSKDRNTEAFF. The CDR3 bases are TGTGCCAGCAGCAAGGACAGGAACACTGAAGCTTTCTTT.

The V gene is TRBV29-1, the J gene TRBJ1-4; 8 bases align to TRBD1. The CDR3 contains 14 residues. Germline loops: CDR1 SQVTM, CDR2 ANQGSEA. V lost 7 bases and J lost 6; bases outside the gene matches: 10. Written as DNA, the CDR3 is TGCAGCGCTATCGCCGGGACAGGAGATGAAAAACTGTTTTTT. Translating it yields CSAIAGTGDEKLFF.

The V call is TRBV5-6, the J call TRBJ2-7, with TRBD2 matching 9 bases. Germline CDR1 is SGHDT and CDR2 is YYEEEE. Trimming removed 5 bases from V and 4 bases from J; junction bases left unmatched: 7. This CDR3 region has 14 residues. The CDR3 protein is CASRISGREYEQYF. The CDR3 bases are TGTGCCAGCAGGATTAGCGGGAGAGAGTACGAGCAGTACTTC.

The genes are TRBV6-1 and TRBJ1-1; 8 bases are shared with TRBD1. This CDR3 is built from 15 residues. J gave up 4 bases and V 2 bases, and 6 bases lay outside the gene matches. From germline, CDR1 is MNHNS and CDR2 SASEGT. CDR3 coding DNA: TGTGCCAGCAGTGAACTGCAGGGGGCTGTCACTGAAGCTTTCTTT. Translating it yields CASSELQGAVTEAFF.

The CDR3 here is CASSSVQAPNTEAFF. DNA of the CDR3: TGTGCCAGCAGCTCGGTACAGGCCCCGAACACTGAAGCTTTCTTT. The chain combines TRBV7-2 with TRBJ1-1, with a tentative D call TRBD1 (5 bases). The CDR3 length is 15 residues. V was clipped by 4 bases and J by 1 base, with 13 bases between them. Germline V lookup: CDR1 SGHTA, CDR2 FQGNSA.

This clone was recorded a few times. The chain couples TRBV4-3 to TRBJ2-7; 8 bases fit TRBD1. The germline V gene encodes CDR1 LGHNA and CDR2 YSLEER. The CDR3 is 15 amino acids. With 2 bases clipped from V and 0 bases from J, the junction kept 3 bases outside the gene matches. In nucleotides, the CDR3 is TGCGCCAGCAGCCAACAGACAGGGGTCTCCTACGAGCAGTACTTC. Translating gives CASSQQTGVSYEQYF.

The gene calls are TRBV3-1 (or the pseudogene TRBV3-2) and TRBJ1-3, with D possibly being TRBD1 (6 bases). The CDR3 has 16 amino acids. Germline CDR1 reads LGHDT; CDR2 reads YNNKEL (reference sequence). V was clipped by 1 base and J by 4 bases, with 14 bases between them. For the CDR3, the DNA is TGTGCCAGCAGCCAAGGTGGGAGGGGGAAAGGAAACACCATATATTTT. Amino acid sequence: CASSQGGRGKGNTIYF.

This chain joins TRBV6-5 and TRBJ2-7; tentatively, D is TRBD1 (6 bases). The V and J ends lost 6 bases and 3 bases respectively, with 12 bases between them. This CDR3 region has 13 residues. Germline CDR1 MNHEY, CDR2 SVGAGI. CDR3 residues: CASRWTVGYEQYF. The CDR3 nucleotides are TGTGCCAGCAGATGGACAGTGGGCTACGAGCAGTACTTC.

This chain connects TRBV27 to TRBJ2-1, with TRBD2 as a possible D gene (5 bases). The CDR3 runs to 11 residues. Looked up from germline, CDR1 is MNHEY and CDR2 is SMNVEV (reference sequence). Deletions cut 6 bases from V and 15 bases from J, with 15 bases between. The CDR3 here is CASSPGMGSFF. The DNA for the CDR3 is TGTGCCAGCAGCCCCGGGATGGGTTCGTTCTTC.

The gene calls are TRBV11-2 and TRBJ2-2; TRBD1 might be the D (5 bases). CDR1 and CDR2 from the germline V gene are SGHAT and FQNNGV. Trimming pared 3 bases from V and 2 bases from J, leaving 7 bases between. The CDR3 covers 14 residues. The CDR3 reads CASSFGHNTGELFF. DNA of the CDR3: TGTGCCAGCAGCTTCGGACATAACACCGGGGAGCTGTTTTTT.

This chain uses TRBV20-1 with TRBJ2-5; D remains unclear. The CDR3 is made up of 11 amino acids. The V end was cut by 2 bases, the J end by 5 bases, with 6 bases between. Germline V gene lookup returns CDR1 DFQATT and CDR2 SNEGSKA (reference sequence). CDR3 protein: CSARLRETQYF. The CDR3 bases are TGCAGTGCTAGACTCAGGGAGACCCAGTACTTC.

The rearrangement uses TRBV7-6 and TRBJ2-5; 10 bases agree with TRBD2. In germline, CDR1 is SGHVS, CDR2 FNYEAQ. The junction had 7 bases not matched to a gene; V was cut back by 1 base and J by 5 bases. The CDR3 spans 16 residues. The CDR3 here is CASSLVGLAGVETQYF. The CDR3 DNA follows: TGTGCCAGCAGCTTAGTTGGGCTAGCGGGAGTGGAGACCCAGTACTTC.

The V call is TRBV3-1 (or the pseudogene TRBV3-2), the J call TRBJ1-6; no definite D call. In germline, CDR1 is LGHDT, CDR2 YNNKEL (reference sequence). Trimming left V 1 base short and J 7 bases short, with 14 bases between. The CDR3 has 16 residues. CDR3 DNA sequence: TGTGCCAGCAGCCAAGGGCGAACTAGGAGAAATTCACCCCTCCACTTT. Its protein is CASSQGRTRRNSPLHF.

The J gene is TRBJ1-2, the V gene TRBV15, with D uncertain. The CDR3 is made up of 12 amino acids. The V end was cut by 0 bases, the J end by 7 bases, with 6 bases between. Germline CDR1 is LNHNV and CDR2 is YYDKDF (reference sequence). Here the CDR3 DNA reads TGTGCCACCAGCAGAGATCAACTTGGCTACACCTTC. This gives the protein CATSRDQLGYTF.

This chain joins TRBV5-1 and TRBJ2-7; 8 bases align to TRBD1. Germline CDR1 SGHRS, CDR2 YFSETQ. CDR3 length equals 13 residues. V gave up 4 bases and J gave up 7 bases; unmatched junction bases: 7. The CDR3 coding sequence is TGCGCCAGCAGCAAGGGACAGGTTCAAGAGCAGTACTTC. Translating it yields CASSKGQVQEQYF.

J is TRBJ2-7 and V is TRBV2, with a possible D match to TRBD1 (6 bases). Germline V gene lookup returns CDR1 SNHLY and CDR2 FYNNEI. V was shortened by 7 bases and J by 2 bases, with 15 bases between the two germline ends. CDR3 length: 14 amino acids. CDR3 nucleotide sequence: TGTGCCAGCAACAGACAGGTACAAACCTACGAGCAGTACTTC. It translates to CASNRQVQTYEQYF.

In its sample, this clone was seen once. The V and J genes are TRBV19 and TRBJ1-2; D possibly corresponds to TRBD1 (6 bases). Germline assignment: CDR1 LNHDA and CDR2 SQIVND (reference sequence). The CDR3 consists of 12 residues. Trimming cost V 10 bases and J 2 bases, with 11 bases left between them. CDR3 residues: CATLGQNYGYTF. DNA for the CDR3: TGTGCCACCTTGGGACAAAACTATGGCTACACCTTC.

For this clone: One end of the junction varies from germline; a read error may be responsible. The gene calls are TRBV6-2 or TRBV6-3 and TRBJ2-2; D is unclear. Germline V gene data show CDR1 as MNHEY and CDR2 as SVGEGT. The CDR3 totals 14 residues. CDR3 protein: CAGSQQKDTGELFF. CDR3 DNA: TGTGCCGGCAGTCAACAAAAAGACACCGGGGAGCTGTTTTTT.

This chain links TRBV2 with TRBJ1-3, with D unresolved. The CDR3 length is 11 residues. Germline values: CDR1 SNHLY, CDR2 FYNNEI. With 6 bases removed from V and 6 bases from J, the gap between germline ends came to 6 bases. CDR3 amino acids: CASSPENTIYF. The CDR3 DNA reads TGTGCCAGCAGCCCAGAAAACACCATATATTTT.

The chain has TRBV5-6 and TRBJ1-1; TRBD1 might be the D (5 bases). Trimming took 3 bases from V and 11 from J, leaving 14 bases between them. Per the germline V gene, CDR1 is SGHDT and CDR2 is YYEEEE. The CDR3 loop spans 12 amino acids. This CDR3 reads CASSSGLQEAFF. The CDR3 nucleotides read TGTGCCAGCAGCTCGGGACTCCAGGAGGCTTTCTTT. Supplemented by reference TRBV5-6 and TRBJ1-1, the full variable domain reads DAGVTQSPTHLIKTRGQQVTLRCSPKSGHDTVSWYQQALGQGPQFIFQYYEEEERQRGNFPDRFSGHQFPNYSSELNVNALLLGDSALYLCASSSGLQEAFFGQGTRLTVV.